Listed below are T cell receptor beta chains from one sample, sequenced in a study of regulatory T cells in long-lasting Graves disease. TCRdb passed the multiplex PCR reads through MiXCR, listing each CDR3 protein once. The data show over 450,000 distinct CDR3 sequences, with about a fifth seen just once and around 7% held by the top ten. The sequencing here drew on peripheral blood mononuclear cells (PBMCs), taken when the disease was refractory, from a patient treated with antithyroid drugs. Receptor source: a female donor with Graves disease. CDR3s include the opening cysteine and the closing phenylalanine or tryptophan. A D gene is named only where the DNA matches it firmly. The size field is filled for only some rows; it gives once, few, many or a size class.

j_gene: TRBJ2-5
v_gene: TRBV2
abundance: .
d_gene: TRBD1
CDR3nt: TGTGCCAGCAGTGAAGGGGCAGGGGGAGAAGAGACCCAGTACTTC
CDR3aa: CASSEGAGGEETQYF

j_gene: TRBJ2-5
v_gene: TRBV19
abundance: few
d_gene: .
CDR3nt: TGTGCCAGTAGCCCAGGGGTCCGGGGCGGGGAGGAGACCCAGTACTTC
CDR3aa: CASSPGVRGGEETQYF

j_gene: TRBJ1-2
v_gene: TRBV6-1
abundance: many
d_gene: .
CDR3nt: TGTGCCAGCAGTCCAAGGTACTCGGATGGCTACACCTTC
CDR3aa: CASSPRYSDGYTF

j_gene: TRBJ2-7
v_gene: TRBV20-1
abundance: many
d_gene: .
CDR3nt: TGCAGTGCTCAGGAGGGGGGACATTACGAGCAGTACTTC
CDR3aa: CSAQEGGHYEQYF

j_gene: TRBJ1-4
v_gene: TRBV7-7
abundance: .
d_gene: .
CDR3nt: TGTGCTAGCAGCTTAGGGGTTGACAGACCTAATGAAAAACTGTTTTTT
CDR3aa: CASSLGVDRPNEKLFF

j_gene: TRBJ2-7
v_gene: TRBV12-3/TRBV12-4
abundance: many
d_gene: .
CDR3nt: TGTGCCAGCAGTTTAATGGGGCGCGGGAACGAGCAGTACTTC
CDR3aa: CASSLMGRGNEQYF

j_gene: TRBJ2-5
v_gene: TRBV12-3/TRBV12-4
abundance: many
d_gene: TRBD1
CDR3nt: TGTGCCAGCAGCTTCCTCGGGACAGCCAAAGAGACCCAGTACTTC
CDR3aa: CASSFLGTAKETQYF

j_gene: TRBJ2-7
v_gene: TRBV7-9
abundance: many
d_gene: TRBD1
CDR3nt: TGTGCCAGCAGCTCCCGGGACAGGGGCACCCCCTCCTACGAGCAGTACTTC
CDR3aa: CASSSRDRGTPSYEQYF

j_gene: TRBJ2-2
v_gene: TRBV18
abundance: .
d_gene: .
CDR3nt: TGTGCCAGCTCCTTTCAGGCGGTAGTCGGCGGGGAGCTGTTTTTT
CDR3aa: CASSFQAVVGGELFF

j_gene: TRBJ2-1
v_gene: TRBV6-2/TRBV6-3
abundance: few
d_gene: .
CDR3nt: TGTGCCAGCAGCGATCCAGGCGAGCAGTTCTTC
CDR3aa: CASSDPGEQFF

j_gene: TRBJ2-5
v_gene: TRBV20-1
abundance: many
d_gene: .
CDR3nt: TGCAGTGCTAGAGATTTGTGGATTATGGTGACCCAGTACTTC
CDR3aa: CSARDLWIMVTQYF

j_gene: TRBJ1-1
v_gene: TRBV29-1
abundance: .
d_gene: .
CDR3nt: TGCAGCGTTGAAGGGACCCCTAGAGAAACTGAAGCTTTCTTT
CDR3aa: CSVEGTPRETEAFF

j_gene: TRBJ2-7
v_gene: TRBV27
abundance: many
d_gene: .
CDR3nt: TGTGCCAGCAGTTTAATTATTGGGGACGAGCAGTACTTC
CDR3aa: CASSLIIGDEQYF

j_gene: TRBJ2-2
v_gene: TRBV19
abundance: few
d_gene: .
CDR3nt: TGTGCCAGTAGTTCAAAGGGAGAAACCGGGGAGCTGTTTTTT
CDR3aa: CASSSKGETGELFF

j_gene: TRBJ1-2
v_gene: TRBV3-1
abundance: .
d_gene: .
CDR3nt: TGTGCCAGCAGCCAAAATCTCCGGGGGCACTATGGCTACACCTTC
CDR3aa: CASSQNLRGHYGYTF

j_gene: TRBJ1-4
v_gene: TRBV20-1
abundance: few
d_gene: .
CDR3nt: TGCAGTGCTAGAGAGGGACCTAATGAAAAACTGTTTTTT
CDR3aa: CSAREGPNEKLFF

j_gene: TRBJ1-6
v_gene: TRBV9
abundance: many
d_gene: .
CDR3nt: TGTGCCAGCAGCCCGGACGGCCGCGTAGCCTCACCCCTCCACTTT
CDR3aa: CASSPDGRVASPLHF

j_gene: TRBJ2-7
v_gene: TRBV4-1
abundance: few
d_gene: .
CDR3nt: TGCGCCAGCAGCCAAGAAACGGGCACCTACGAGCAGTACTTC
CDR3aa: CASSQETGTYEQYF

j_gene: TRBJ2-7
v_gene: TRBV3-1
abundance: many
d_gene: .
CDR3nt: TGTGCCAGCAGCCAAGGGCAGGCCTCCGAGCAGTACTTC
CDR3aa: CASSQGQASEQYF

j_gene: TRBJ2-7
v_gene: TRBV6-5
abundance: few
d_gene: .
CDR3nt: TGTGCCAGCAGTTACTCTGGGGGCGCGAGCAACGAGCAGTACTTC
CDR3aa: CASSYSGGASNEQYF